This TCR beta chain is from a study of shared clonotypes between healthy human individuals. Comments on this clone: Its target is unknown.

For sorted subsets, approximately 180 ng DNA per replicate equaled about 27,000 T cell genomes. The table came from immunoSEQ multiplex PCR; TCRdb's copy has only in-frame clones and leaves some out. Seen here are 650,000 to 750,000 clones, about two thirds observed once, and the top ten hold 1.8%. The CDR3 extends over 16 amino acids. The junction had 5 bases not matched to a gene; V was cut back by 4 bases and J by 4 bases. CDR1 and CDR2 from the germline V gene are MGHRA and YSYEKL. HIV-negative, healthy adults without recent acute infections or vaccinations were the donors. Everyone who donated was a Caucasian adult who lived in Nashville, Tennessee. Findings and caveats of the study: Clonotypes which were not shared had lower generation probabilities than clonotypes that all four donors shared.

Sequencing used memory CD4+ T cells sorted from blood. Subset of the sample: CD45RA-negative fraction. The receptor comes from a woman in her twenties or thirties in good health. The chain employs TRBV4-1 and TRBJ2-2, with 11 bases fitting TRBD2. In nucleotides, the CDR3 is TGCGCCAGCAGCCGCTTACTAGCGGGAGCCACCGGGGAGCTGTTTTTT. It yields the protein CASSRLLAGATGELFF.